The 28 T cell receptor beta chains listed next were all sequenced from one sample in a study of cytomegalovirus exposure and HLA in healthy donors. Libraries were prepared by immunoSEQ multiplex PCR; TCRdb keeps only in-frame clonotypes and omits some of them. Here the sample spans about 73,000 clones, approximately 90% being singletons. Specimen: PBMCs. These receptor sequences come from a woman aged 18-30 years in good health and CMV-seropositive.

V is TRBV11-2 and J is TRBJ1-2; D gene uncertain. This CDR3 spans 13 amino acids. The germline V and J ends were trimmed by 5 bases and 0 bases, with 7 bases remaining between them. Germline CDR1 is SGHAT and CDR2 is FQNNGV. CDR3 bases: TGTGCCAGCAGCCCAGTCACTAACTATGGCTACACCTTC. It is translated as CASSPVTNYGYTF.

The V call is TRBV7-9, the J call TRBJ2-1; no clear D gene. The ends were cut back, 4 bases at V and 8 bases at J, with 6 bases in the middle. The CDR3 consists of 11 residues. The germline gives CDR1 SEHNR, CDR2 FQNEAQ (reference sequence). CDR3 DNA sequence: TGTGCCAGCAGCTCGGTTGATGAGCAGTTCTTC. It codes for CASSSVDEQFF.

The chain couples TRBV2 to TRBJ2-2; D gene unclear. CDR3 size: 11 residues. CDR1 is SNHLY and CDR2 is FYNNEI in the germline V gene. The germline V and J ends were trimmed by 7 bases and 4 bases, with 4 bases remaining between them. This CDR3 is CASKLTGELFF. CDR3 nucleotide sequence: TGTGCCAGCAAACTCACCGGGGAGCTGTTTTTT. Full variable domain (outside the CDR3, taken from reference TRBV2 and TRBJ2-2): EPEVTQTPSHQVTQMGQEVILRCVPISNHLYFYWYRQILGQKVEFLVSFYNNEISEKSEIFDDQFSVERPDGSNFTLKIRSTKLEDSAMYFCASKLTGELFFGEGSRLTVL.

This rearrangement joins TRBV9 to TRBJ2-2; the D gene is possibly TRBD1 (6 bases). CDR3 size: 16 residues. The V and J ends lost 0 bases and 7 bases respectively, with 16 bases between them. The germline gives CDR1 SGDLS, CDR2 YYNGEE. CDR3 amino acids: CASSVGGGQNGGELFF. The CDR3 nucleotides read TGTGCCAGCAGCGTAGGGGGCGGACAGAATGGCGGGGAGCTGTTTTTT. Combining the CDR3 with reference TRBV9 and TRBJ2-2 gives the whole variable domain DSGVTQTPKHLITATGQRVTLRCSPRSGDLSVYWYQQSLDQGLQFLIQYYNGEERAKGNILERFSAQQFPDLHSELNLSSLELGDSALYFCASSVGGGQNGGELFFGEGSRLTVL.

The rearrangement joins TRBV7-6 to TRBJ2-7, with 8 bases aligning to TRBD2. The germline gives CDR1 SGHVS, CDR2 FNYEAQ. Trimming removed 1 base from V and 2 bases from J; junction bases left unmatched: 4. This CDR3 region has 15 residues. The chain's CDR3 is CASSLGGSGAYEQYF. CDR3 bases: TGTGCCAGCAGCTTAGGGGGTAGCGGGGCCTACGAGCAGTACTTC.

J is TRBJ1-1 and V is TRBV6-1; no reliable D call. Germline-derived CDR1 and CDR2 are MNHNS and SASEGT. The CDR3 loop spans 11 amino acids. V was cut by 8 bases and J by 3 bases, with 7 bases left in between. The chain's CDR3 is CASSPDTEAFF. The DNA for the CDR3 is TGTGCCAGCTCCCCAGACACTGAAGCTTTCTTT.

V gene TRBV13 combines with J gene TRBJ2-5; 7 positions match TRBD1. The trim removed 5 bases at V and 0 bases at J, leaving 6 bases unmatched. Germline V gene data show CDR1 as PRHDT and CDR2 as FYEKMQ (reference sequence). The CDR3 extends over 15 amino acids. For the CDR3, the DNA is TGTGCCAGCAGCGCAGAGACAGGGAACCAAGAGACCCAGTACTTC. Protein: CASSAETGNQETQYF.

The CDR3 spells CASSLAGRKELFF. As DNA, the CDR3 is TGTGCCAGCAGCTTGGCCGGCAGGAAGGAACTGTTTTTT. The chain employs TRBV5-4 and TRBJ1-4; D call uncertain. Germline values: CDR1 SGHNT, CDR2 YYREEE (reference sequence). Trimming removed 0 bases from V and 12 bases from J, with 12 bases in between. The CDR3 contains 13 residues.

The J gene is TRBJ2-3, the V gene TRBV18; TRBD2 agrees at 8 bases. The CDR3 length is 16 residues. Trimming cost V 6 bases and J 9 bases; bases outside gene matches: 17. CDR1 KGHSH and CDR2 LQKENI come from the germline V gene. CDR3 in DNA: TGTGCCAGCTCCGCGGCCCCCAGCGGGAGTGTGGGCACGCAGTATTTT. It specifies CASSAAPSGSVGTQYF. Combining the CDR3 with reference TRBV18 and TRBJ2-3 gives the whole variable domain NAGVMQNPRHLVRRRGQEARLRCSPMKGHSHVYWYRQLPEEGLKFMVYLQKENIIDESGMPKERFSAEFPKEGPSILRIQQVVRGDSAAYFCASSAAPSGSVGTQYFGPGTRLTVL.

This rearrangement joins TRBV13 to TRBJ2-1, with TRBD2 matching 10 bases. CDR1 and CDR2 from the germline V gene are PRHDT and FYEKMQ (reference sequence). CDR3 length: 16 residues. V lost 4 bases and J lost 6; bases outside the gene matches: 9. CDR3 bases: TGTGCCAGCAGCTATCTGCTAGCGGGAGTCCCCAATGAGCAGTTCTTC. Translation: CASSYLLAGVPNEQFF. The whole variable domain, remainder taken from reference TRBV13 and TRBJ2-1, is AAGVIQSPRHLIKEKRETATLKCYPIPRHDTVYWYQQGPGQDPQFLISFYEKMQSDKGSIPDRFSAQQFSDYHSELNMSSLELGDSALYFCASSYLLAGVPNEQFFGPGTRLTVL.

As regards this clone: This may be a read error: a much more frequent sequence differs by one nucleotide. V is TRBV5-8 and J is TRBJ1-5; possibly TRBD1 for D (5 bases). The CDR3 totals 12 residues. Germline V lookup: CDR1 SGHTS, CDR2 YDEGEE. Trimming took off 5 bases at V and 2 bases at J, with 5 bases between the two ends. CDR3 in DNA: TGTGCCAGCAGACAGGGCAATCAGCCCCAGCATTTT. It yields the protein CASRQGNQPQHF.

The V call is TRBV7-9, the J call TRBJ2-1; no reliable D call. V dropped 3 bases and J dropped 4 bases, with 7 bases sitting between them. The CDR3 runs 13 residues. Looked up from germline, CDR1 is SEHNR and CDR2 is FQNEAQ (reference sequence). DNA of the CDR3: TGTGCCAGCAGCTTTACGGGTTACAATGAGCAGTTCTTC. Translated, it gives CASSFTGYNEQFF.

The genes are TRBV7-2 and TRBJ1-2, with D possibly TRBD1 on 6 matching bases. The V and J ends lost 6 bases and 5 bases respectively, with 10 bases between them. CDR1 and CDR2 (germline): SGHTA, FQGNSA. There are 12 residues in the CDR3. CDR3 loop: CASRAQGYGYTF. CDR3 in DNA: TGTGCCAGCAGGGCCCAGGGGTATGGCTACACCTTC. Drawing the rest from reference TRBV7-2 and TRBJ1-2, the complete variable domain is GAGVSQSPSNKVTEKGKDVELRCDPISGHTALYWYRQSLGQGLEFLIYFQGNSAPDKSGLPSDRFSAERTGGSVSTLTIQRTQQEDSAVYLCASRAQGYGYTFGSGTRLTVV.

This clone was recorded only once. The chain has TRBV27 and TRBJ2-1, with 9 bases that match TRBD2. This CDR3 has 14 residues. Trimming removed 4 bases from V and 8 bases from J; junction bases left unmatched: 6. Per germline, CDR1 MNHEY and CDR2 SMNVEV (reference sequence). The CDR3 loop is CASSYSGSIYEQFF. The CDR3 DNA is TGTGCCAGCAGTTATAGCGGGAGTATCTATGAGCAGTTCTTC.

A note on this clone: At one boundary the junction diverges from the germline segment, which might be a read error. The chain has TRBV5-6 and TRBJ2-3; 8 nucleotides align to TRBD2. This CDR3 has 16 amino acids. In germline, CDR1 is SGHDT, CDR2 YYEEEE. CDR3 region: CASSKVRGAPTGTQYF. The CDR3 DNA is TGTGCCAGCAGCAAAGTGCGGGGGGCGCCCACAGGTACGCAGTATTTT.

This rearrangement joins TRBV11-2 to TRBJ1-6; 9 nucleotides agree with TRBD1. V lost 2 bases, J lost 5 bases, and 4 bases stayed unmatched. The CDR3 spans 16 residues. CDR1 is SGHAT and CDR2 is FQNNGV in the germline V gene. The CDR3 is CASSLTGQGNNSPLHF. Here the CDR3 DNA reads TGTGCCAGCAGCTTAACTGGACAGGGGAATAATTCACCCCTCCACTTT.

This clone has only one observation. V usage is TRBV7-9 and J usage is TRBJ2-1; D is undetermined. Germline loops: CDR1 SEHNR, CDR2 FQNEAQ (reference sequence). The V end was cut by 6 bases, the J end by 10 bases, with 10 bases between. This CDR3 spans 11 amino acids. This chain's CDR3 is CASSSSLEQFF. CDR3 bases: TGTGCCAGCAGTTCCTCACTAGAGCAGTTCTTC.

This rearrangement joins TRBV2 to TRBJ1-5; tentatively, D is TRBD1 (6 bases). Trimming pared 8 bases from V and 2 bases from J, leaving 16 bases between. This CDR3 spans 15 amino acids. In germline, CDR1 is SNHLY, CDR2 FYNNEI. The CDR3 DNA is TGTGCCAGCCAGTGGGACAATGTGGGCAATCAGCCCCAGCATTTT. The encoded protein is CASQWDNVGNQPQHF.

This rearrangement joins TRBV6-6 to TRBJ2-1; D remains ambiguous. Germline V gene sequence: CDR1 MNHNY, CDR2 SVGAGI (reference sequence). The CDR3 extends over 15 amino acids. Trimming cost V 1 base and J 0 bases, with 7 bases left between them. The chain's CDR3 is CASSYLLNSYNEQFF. Here the CDR3 DNA reads TGTGCCAGCAGTTACTTGTTAAACTCCTACAATGAGCAGTTCTTC.

V gene TRBV29-1 combines with J gene TRBJ2-7, with D perhaps TRBD1 (6 bases). V was cut by 2 bases and J by 0 bases, with 8 bases left in between. The CDR3 spans 13 residues. Germline V gene data show CDR1 as SQVTM and CDR2 as ANQGSEA. Here the CDR3 DNA reads TGCAGCGTTGAATGGGACAACTCCTACGAGCAGTACTTC. The encoded protein is CSVEWDNSYEQYF.

The chain joins TRBV7-2 to TRBJ2-7; 8 positions match TRBD2. J was trimmed by 1 base and V by 3 bases; bases with no gene match: 11. The CDR3 runs 17 residues. Germline values: CDR1 SGHTA, CDR2 FQGNSA. CDR3: CASSFFVVAGGSYEQYF. The CDR3 DNA reads as TGTGCCAGCAGCTTTTTCGTGGTCGCGGGAGGATCCTACGAGCAGTACTTC.

The chain joins TRBV19 to TRBJ2-7, with TRBD2 as a possible D gene (5 bases). The CDR3 spans 16 residues. Germline CDR1 LNHDA, CDR2 SQIVND (reference sequence). Trimming removed 1 base from V and 2 bases from J, with 15 bases in between. This CDR3 reads CASSIASTGRPYEQYF. CDR3 nucleotides: TGTGCCAGTAGTATAGCGTCGACGGGAAGGCCCTACGAGCAGTACTTC. The variable domain in full, completed from reference TRBV19 and TRBJ2-7, reads DGGITQSPKYLFRKEGQNVTLSCEQNLNHDAMYWYRQDPGQGLRLIYYSQIVNDFQKGDIAEGYSVSREKKESFPLTVTSAQKNPTAFYLCASSIASTGRPYEQYFGPGTRLTVT.

This chain joins TRBV2 and TRBJ2-7, with 10 positions matching TRBD1. Trimming took 7 bases from V and 4 from J; bases not matched to a gene: 7. This CDR3 has 14 residues. Germline V gene sequence: CDR1 SNHLY, CDR2 FYNNEI. CDR3 loop: CASMSGTGEYEQYF. CDR3 in DNA: TGTGCCAGCATGTCCGGGACAGGGGAGTACGAGCAGTACTTC.

The chain links TRBV4-1 to TRBJ2-3; 8 nucleotides match TRBD2. The ends lost 1 base at V and 4 bases at J; junction bases unmatched: 4. In germline, CDR1 is MGHRA, CDR2 YSYEKL. This CDR3 has 15 amino acids. CDR3 sequence reads: CASSQAGGPADTQYF. The DNA of the CDR3 is TGCGCCAGCAGCCAAGCGGGGGGGCCGGCAGATACGCAGTATTTT.

The chain combines TRBV11-2 with TRBJ2-5; TRBD2 matches 7 bases. Trimming at V came to 3 bases and at J to 3 bases, leaving 7 bases not matched to a gene. CDR1 SGHAT and CDR2 FQNNGV come from the germline V gene. The CDR3 spans 15 residues. The CDR3 DNA is TGTGCCAGCAGCTTGCCGGGGGGTAGGGAAGAGACCCAGTACTTC. Its translation: CASSLPGGREETQYF.

The chain recombines TRBV19 with TRBJ1-5, with 12 bases fitting TRBD1. Germline V CDR1 and CDR2: LNHDA, SQIVND (reference sequence). CDR3 length equals 14 residues. The junction had 2 bases not matched to a gene; V was cut back by 6 bases and J by 5 bases. CDR3 coding DNA: TGTGCCAGTAGCGGGACAGGGGGCTATCAGCCCCAGCATTTT. Encoded protein: CASSGTGGYQPQHF.

The chain links TRBV7-2 to TRBJ1-5; D remains ambiguous. V lost 4 bases and J lost 0, with 7 bases in between. Germline-derived CDR1 and CDR2 are SGHTA and FQGNSA. The CDR3 loop spans 14 amino acids. The CDR3 DNA is TGTGCCAGCAGCTCCCGACATAGCAATCAGCCCCAGCATTTT. Its protein is CASSSRHSNQPQHF. The full variable domain, with the rest looked up from reference TRBV7-2 and TRBJ1-5, is GAGVSQSPSNKVTEKGKDVELRCDPISGHTALYWYRQSLGQGLEFLIYFQGNSAPDKSGLPSDRFSAERTGGSVSTLTIQRTQQEDSAVYLCASSSRHSNQPQHFGDGTRLSIL.

The chain has TRBV4-1 and TRBJ2-2, with D possibly being TRBD2 (6 bases). Germline assignment: CDR1 MGHRA and CDR2 YSYEKL. The CDR3 totals 17 residues. V was trimmed by 3 bases and J by 0 bases, leaving 14 bases between them. Here the CDR3 DNA reads TGCGCCAGCAGCCATACGACCGGGACTGCGAACACCGGGGAGCTGTTTTTT. This sequence encodes CASSHTTGTANTGELFF.